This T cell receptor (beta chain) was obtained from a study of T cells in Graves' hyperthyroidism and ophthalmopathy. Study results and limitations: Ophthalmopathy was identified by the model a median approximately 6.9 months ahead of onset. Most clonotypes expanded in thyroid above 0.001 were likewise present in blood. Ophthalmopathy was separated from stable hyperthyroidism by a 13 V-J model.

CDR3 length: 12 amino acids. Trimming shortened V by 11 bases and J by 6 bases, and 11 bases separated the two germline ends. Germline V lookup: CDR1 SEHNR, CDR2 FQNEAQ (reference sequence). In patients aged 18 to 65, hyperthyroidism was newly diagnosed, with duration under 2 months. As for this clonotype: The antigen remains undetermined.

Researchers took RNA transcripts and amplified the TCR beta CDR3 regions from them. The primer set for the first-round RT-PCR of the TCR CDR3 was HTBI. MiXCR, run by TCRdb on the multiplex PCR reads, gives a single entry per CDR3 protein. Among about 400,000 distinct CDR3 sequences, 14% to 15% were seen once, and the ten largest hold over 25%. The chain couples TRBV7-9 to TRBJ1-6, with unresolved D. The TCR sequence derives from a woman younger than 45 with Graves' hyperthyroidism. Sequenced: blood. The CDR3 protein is CAGGVSNSPLHF. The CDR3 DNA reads TGTGCCGGCGGGGTGTCTAATTCACCCCTCCACTTT.